The subject of this entry is one T cell receptor (beta chain). Its antigen remains unidentified. The CDR3 covers 15 residues. V shed 1 base and J 3 bases; nucleotides not matched to a gene: 5. Germline CDR1 reads SGHRS; CDR2 reads YFSETQ. This sample was included in a study of response to subunit inactivated influenza vaccine. Broader study findings: Authors suggested each seasonal influenza vaccination recruits few new T cells.

TCRdb re-called the RT-PCR reads through MiXCR, storing one row per CDR3 protein. Of 650,000 to 800,000 distinct CDR3 sequences listed, about 15% were seen once; the top ten hold around 6.5%. The TCR originated in a man aged 45-65 years who received an inactivated influenza vaccine. Sample: PBMCs from blood, taken 14 days before vaccination. The chain combines TRBV5-1 with TRBJ2-5; TRBD1 matches 8 bases. The CDR3 DNA follows: TGCGCCAGCAGCTTGCGTATGACAGGGGAAGAGACCCAGTACTTC. Protein product: CASSLRMTGEETQYF.